This TCR beta chain was documented in a study of blood T cell repertoires in COVID-19. This clone came up a few times. The assay was immunoSEQ multiplex PCR, and TCRdb's table has in-frame clones only and misses some. The sample includes approximately 84,000 clones, around 80% of them seen just once. Between the trimmed V and J ends, which lost 2 bases and 6 bases, there was a span of 14 bases. The CDR3 is 15 amino acids. CDR1 is MNHEY and CDR2 is SVGEGT in the germline V gene. The V call is TRBV6-2 or TRBV6-3, the J call TRBJ2-1; D may be TRBD2 (7 bases). The sample taken for sequencing was peripheral blood. The origin of this receptor is a woman older than 75 with acute or convalescent COVID-19. This CDR3 reads CASSYGQGGGNEQFF. The CDR3 DNA is TGTGCCAGCAGTTACGGCCAGGGAGGGGGCAATGAGCAGTTCTTC.